One sample yielded the 18 T cell receptor beta chains listed below, sequenced in a study of blood T cells in healthy people across ages. With a J-beta primer mix and a sample-barcoded 5' primer, a second PCR ran about 6 to 11 cycles. TCRdb re-analysed the 5' RACE reads in MiXCR, keeping a single row per CDR3 protein. The sample lists about 1.5 million distinct CDR3 sequences; roughly 43% were seen once. Sequenced: blood. The receptors were sampled from a young woman in good health.

In this sample, this clonotype turned up a few times. V is TRBV6-7 and J is TRBJ1-2; no clear D gene. TRBV6-7 is an ORF; its function is uncertain. The CDR3 length is 13 residues. The germline V and J ends were trimmed by 6 bases and 3 bases, with 11 bases remaining between them. As DNA, the CDR3 is TGTGCCAGCAGCAGCGACGGATACTATGGCTACACCTTC. This gives the protein CASSSDGYYGYTF.

This clonotype was found a few times. The CDR3 DNA is TGTGCCAGCAGCTCCACTGGGACAGAGGGAGAGACCCAGTACTTC. Translation: CASSSTGTEGETQYF. The chain is built from TRBV9 and TRBJ2-5; 7 bases fit TRBD1. V shed 4 bases, J shed 4 bases, and the junction held 10 bases outside the gene matches. Germline V gene sequence: CDR1 SGDLS, CDR2 YYNGEE. The CDR3 contains 15 residues.

The rearrangement links TRBV9 to TRBJ2-5, with TRBD1 identical over 8 bases. Germline trimming cut 4 bases from V and 5 bases from J; bases unmatched to any gene: 10. The CDR3 runs 15 residues. The V gene's germline CDR1 is SGDLS and CDR2 YYNGEE. CDR3 residues: CASSHPDRGGETQYF. The DNA of the CDR3 is TGTGCCAGCAGCCATCCCGACAGGGGTGGTGAGACCCAGTACTTC. The variable domain in full, with the rest retrieved from reference TRBV9 and TRBJ2-5, is DSGVTQTPKHLITATGQRVTLRCSPRSGDLSVYWYQQSLDQGLQFLIQYYNGEERAKGNILERFSAQQFPDLHSELNLSSLELGDSALYFCASSHPDRGGETQYFGPGTRLLVL.

The CDR3 loop reads CASSQNRVGSYEQYF. CDR3 nucleotides: TGTGCCAGCAGTCAAAACCGAGTGGGTAGCTACGAGCAGTACTTC. The gene calls are TRBV12-3 or TRBV12-4 and TRBJ2-4; D is ambiguous. TRBJ2-7 matches the DNA end more closely, so the J call is doubtful. The CDR3 contains 15 residues.

This clonotype was seen more than once but under ten times. The chain employs TRBV20-1 and TRBJ1-2; D remains ambiguous. CDR1 and CDR2 from the germline V gene are DFQATT and SNEGSKA (reference sequence). CDR3 size: 12 residues. V gave up 8 bases and J gave up 3 bases, with 13 bases separating them. The CDR3 protein is CSPYSVHYGYTF. Written as DNA, the CDR3 is TGCAGTCCATACAGCGTGCACTATGGCTACACCTTC.

This clonotype was seen only a few times. V usage is TRBV28 and J usage is TRBJ2-1, with TRBD2 as a possible D gene (6 bases). V lost 4 bases and J lost 0, with 16 bases in between. CDR1 is MDHEN, CDR2 SYDVKM, per germline. The CDR3 contains 17 residues. DNA of the CDR3: TGTGCCAGCAGTTCTTCTGGTGCGGGAAGCTCCTACAATGAGCAGTTCTTC. This translates into CASSSSGAGSSYNEQFF.

The chain has TRBV4-3 and TRBJ2-7; 7 bases line up with TRBD1. CDR3 length equals 14 residues. The V and J ends lost 1 base and 8 bases, in that order; junction bases with no gene match: 8. Per the germline V gene, CDR1 is LGHNA and CDR2 is YSLEER. The DNA of the CDR3 is TGCGCCAGCAGCCAAGTTAGGGGGCGATACAAGCAGTACTTC. This encodes CASSQVRGRYKQYF.

The rearrangement joins TRBV4-1 to TRBJ2-7, with 7 bases identical to TRBD2. Germline lookup yields CDR1 MGHRA and CDR2 YSYEKL. The CDR3 is 15 amino acids. V lost 0 bases and J lost 10; bases outside the gene matches: 12. The CDR3 bases are TGCGCCAGCAGCCAAGAAGCGGGGAGGAGAATCGATCAGTACTTC. It is translated as CASSQEAGRRIDQYF.

This clonotype was seen more than once but under ten times. This chain links TRBV7-2 with TRBJ1-5; no clear D gene. Trimming shortened V by 4 bases and J by 3 bases, and 7 bases separated the two germline ends. From germline, CDR1 is SGHTA and CDR2 FQGNSA. The CDR3 consists of 13 residues. CDR3 amino acids: CASSSTYNQPQHF. In nucleotides, the CDR3 is TGTGCCAGCAGCTCGACTTACAATCAGCCCCAGCATTTT.

The gene calls are TRBV3-1 and TRBJ2-2; TRBD2 agrees at 7 bases. The CDR3 has 19 amino acids. Germline lookup yields CDR1 LGHDT and CDR2 YNNKEL (reference sequence). Losses at the gene ends were 2 bases for V and 1 base for J; bases not matched to a gene: 13. In nucleotides, the CDR3 is TGTGCCAGCAGCCAACTCGGGAGGTGGAATCAAGTGAACACCGGGGAGCTGTTTTTT. This codes for CASSQLGRWNQVNTGELFF.

The V and J genes are TRBV12-3 or TRBV12-4 and TRBJ2-5, with 9 bases that match TRBD1. The ends lost 6 bases at V and 5 bases at J; junction bases unmatched: 16. CDR3 length equals 17 residues. The CDR3: CASRLKAGTGSDETQYF. CDR3 DNA sequence: TGTGCCAGCAGACTTAAAGCCGGGACAGGGTCAGACGAGACCCAGTACTTC.

The rearrangement links TRBV6-1 to TRBJ1-6; D uncertain. CDR1 is MNHNS and CDR2 is SASEGT in the germline V gene. The V gene lost 6 bases and the J gene lost 3 bases, with 21 bases spanning the gap. The CDR3 covers 18 residues. CDR3 amino acids: CASSSEGKSSIYNSPLHF. The CDR3 DNA is TGTGCCAGCAGCTCGGAGGGAAAAAGCTCTATCTATAATTCACCCCTCCACTTT.

The V call is TRBV28, the J call TRBJ1-1; D may be TRBD1 (6 bases). This CDR3 is 15 amino acids long. V dropped 2 bases and J dropped 0 bases, with 10 bases sitting between them. Germline CDR1 reads MDHEN; CDR2 reads SYDVKM. CDR3 nucleotides: TGTGCCAGCAGTTTAAAAGACAGGTTGAACACTGAAGCTTTCTTT. This codes for CASSLKDRLNTEAFF. Full variable domain (rest looked up from reference TRBV28 and TRBJ1-1): DVKVTQSSRYLVKRTGEKVFLECVQDMDHENMFWYRQDPGLGLRLIYFSYDVKMKEKGDIPEGYSVSREKKERFSLILESASTNQTSMYLCASSLKDRLNTEAFFGQGTRLTVV.

The chain employs TRBV7-2 and TRBJ1-5; possibly TRBD1 for D (5 bases). V lost 6 bases and J lost 3, with 15 bases in between. CDR3 size: 15 residues. Germline CDR1 reads SGHTA; CDR2 reads FQGNSA. CDR3 amino acids: CASSPLGGTNQPQHF. CDR3 DNA: TGTGCCAGCAGTCCCTTGGGAGGGACCAATCAGCCCCAGCATTTT. Combining the CDR3 with reference TRBV7-2 and TRBJ1-5 gives the whole variable domain GAGVSQSPSNKVTEKGKDVELRCDPISGHTALYWYRQSLGQGLEFLIYFQGNSAPDKSGLPSDRFSAERTGGSVSTLTIQRTQQEDSAVYLCASSPLGGTNQPQHFGDGTRLSIL.

The chain is built from TRBV14 and TRBJ2-1, with D hard to call. Trimming left V 5 bases short and J 13 bases short, with 12 bases between. Germline V gene sequence: CDR1 SGHDN, CDR2 FVKESK. This CDR3 is 11 amino acids long. CDR3: CASSSVLVQFF. The CDR3 DNA reads as TGTGCCAGCAGCAGCGTTCTTGTTCAGTTCTTC.

The chain combines TRBV12-3 or TRBV12-4 with TRBJ2-5; D assignment may be TRBD1 or TRBD2 (6 bases each). The CDR3 sequence is 13 residues long. Trimming took off 7 bases at V and 5 bases at J, with 14 bases between the two ends. The CDR3 coding sequence is TGTGCCAGCATATTACGGGGGCAGGAGACCCAGTACTTC. Protein sequence: CASILRGQETQYF.

The chain has TRBV20-1 and TRBJ2-3; D is unresolved. The germline V gene has CDR1 DFQATT and CDR2 SNEGSKA (reference sequence). V was cut by 0 bases and J by 6 bases, with 16 bases left in between. CDR3 size: 15 residues. This CDR3 is CSAREDAVPGDTQYF. In nucleotides, the CDR3 is TGCAGTGCTAGAGAGGACGCGGTTCCCGGGGATACGCAGTATTTT.

The rearrangement uses TRBV4-3 and TRBJ2-7, with D tentatively TRBD2 (6 bases). Germline V CDR1 and CDR2: LGHNA, YSLEER. V shed 0 bases and J shed 4 bases, with 19 bases lying between them. There are 17 residues in the CDR3. In DNA, the CDR3 is TGCGCCAGCAGCCAAGACACCCGGACTCGGGAGTCATACGAGCAGTACTTC. Amino acid sequence: CASSQDTRTRESYEQYF.